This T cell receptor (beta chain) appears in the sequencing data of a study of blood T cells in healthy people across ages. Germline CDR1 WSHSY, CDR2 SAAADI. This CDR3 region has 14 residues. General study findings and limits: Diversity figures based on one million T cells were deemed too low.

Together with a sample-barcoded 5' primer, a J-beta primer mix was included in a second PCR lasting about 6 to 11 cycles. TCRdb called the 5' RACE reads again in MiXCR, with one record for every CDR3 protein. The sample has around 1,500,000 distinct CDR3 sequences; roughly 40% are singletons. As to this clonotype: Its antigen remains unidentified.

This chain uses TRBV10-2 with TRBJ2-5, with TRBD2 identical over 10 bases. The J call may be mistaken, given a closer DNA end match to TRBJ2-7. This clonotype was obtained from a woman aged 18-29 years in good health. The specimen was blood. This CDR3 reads CASTEAGGSYEQYF. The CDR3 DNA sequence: TGCGCCAGCACCGAAGCGGGAGGGAGCTACGAGCAGTACTTC.